This TCR beta chain stems from a study of shared clonotypes between healthy human individuals (dated by TCRdb to the early 2020s). With regard to the full study: The cohort comprised a couple of women and a few men aged 18 to 49 years. Per donor, three plates each were used for CD4 naive and CD4 memory, two for CD8 naive, and one for CD8 memory. To estimate repertoire size and how much clonotype sharing occurs between individuals, the study deeply sequenced the blood TCR repertoires of several healthy adults. To increase sequencing depth and limit assay-specific biases, TCR repertoire library preparation and sequencing were carried out by different laboratories using diverse techniques. Each donor's leukapheresis produced roughly between roughly 0.85 and 10 billion PBMCs. Overall study outcomes, separate from this receptor: Naive subsets generally had larger estimated clonotype richness than memory subsets did. Rarefaction of sorted-subset datasets indicated incomplete sequencing despite the large sequencing depth. Pairwise subsampling led to the expectation that sequencing depth would affect the degree of clonotype sharing among donors. Because the study included a small number of donors, the genetic and exposure-history diversity represented was limited. Compared with non-shared clonotypes, the clonotypes found in all four sorted-subset donors had higher generation probabilities. Sampling was restricted to blood, and TCR repertoires in tissues likely differ from the TCR repertoires found in blood. Sharing across four donors was observed for around 5% of naive CD4, under 4% of naive CD8, roughly 2.4% of memory CD4, and about 0.38% of memory CD8 clonotypes.

TCR CDR3 regions were amplified from genomic DNA by multiplex PCR using the deep immunoSEQ assay. For each cell subset, the extracted genomic DNA was distributed evenly across all wells of several immunoSEQ 96-well plates, and each plate served as one replicate. For sorted subsets, each replicate PCR was loaded with approximately 0.2 ug genomic DNA, equivalent to 32,000 or so T cell genomes. Purified libraries were measured with a Qubit 3.0 fluorometer, size-checked on a Bioanalyzer 2100, and measured again with the KAPA Library Quantification kit. Every immunoSEQ 96-well plate was sequenced on a separate single-read 150-cycle Illumina NextSeq 550 flow cell. In the authors' own workflow: Because only junctional sequences without quality scores were contained in the immunoSEQ output, filtering matching that applied to full-length reads could not be performed. To assign V/J genes and CDR3, sequences were annotated using PyIR, a Python wrapper for IgBLAST v1.9, with IMGT germline references. Reads with weak V/J assignments (E-value above 1e-6), missing CDR3, stop codons, out-of-frame junctions, or ambiguous translated residues were removed. V3J clonotypes were defined by identical inferred V gene, J gene, and CDR3 amino acid sequence. Percentage overlap between repertoires was computed as shared unique clonotypes divided by the size of the smaller repertoire. Repertoire richness was assessed with RTK rarefaction, the Chao1 estimator, and Recon v2.1 estimates of unobserved clonotypes. For all TCRbeta clonotypes obtained by the gDNA method from four donors, generation probabilities were computed with OLGA. Entries here come from immuneACCESS through TCRdb and include only in-frame sequences with V and J called. Some clones fail to appear in such tables; in the studies checked, an unresolved V gene covers under half of the shortfall, and the cause of the remainder is unknown. The D gene and trimming were derived from the DNA, and the V and J assignments and clone size from that table. The sample yields 2.3 million or so clones; approximately 95% were counted once. The top ten constitute about 0.39% of the sample.

Regarding this clone: The antigen it recognizes is unknown. No much larger clone exists at a distance of one base, and base qualities are not known.

The donors were healthy, HIV-negative adults who had no recently reported acute infections or vaccinations. Only Caucasian adults living in Nashville, Tennessee, USA were represented among the donors. CD4+ T cells were enriched through magnetic negative selection, after which naive cells were positively selected on CD45RA and the remaining negative fraction served as the memory subset. Blood was obtained by leukapheresis, after which PBMCs were separated by Ficoll-Histopaque density gradient centrifugation and cryopreserved in liquid nitrogen vapor phase. Analytical flow cytometry was used to check the purity and quantity of each magnetically sorted T cell population. Genomic DNA was isolated from every sorted fraction and measured by UV absorbance on a Nanodrop 2000c. The CDR3, cysteine through phenylalanine, is 15 amino acids long. Only the CDR3 portion is preserved as DNA: 45 bases, with reading frame beginning at the first base. In the germline V gene, CDR1 corresponds to MDHEN and CDR2 to SYDVKM. Germline trimming: 5 bases from V, 10 bases from J; junction bases outside gene matches: 7.

The receptor comes from a man between 18 and 35 years old in good health. Some clones in this sample may be carry-over from other donors' samples. This chain is built from TRBV28 and TRBJ2-1; the central 14 bases match TRBD2. Sequences were obtained from naive CD4+ T cells from PBMCs. The cell subset or site label corresponds to: CD45RA+ positively selected. The DNA sequence follows: TGTGCCAGCAGTCCAGGGACTAGCGGGAGTAGGGAGCAGTTCTTC. Translation gives CASSPGTSGSREQFF.